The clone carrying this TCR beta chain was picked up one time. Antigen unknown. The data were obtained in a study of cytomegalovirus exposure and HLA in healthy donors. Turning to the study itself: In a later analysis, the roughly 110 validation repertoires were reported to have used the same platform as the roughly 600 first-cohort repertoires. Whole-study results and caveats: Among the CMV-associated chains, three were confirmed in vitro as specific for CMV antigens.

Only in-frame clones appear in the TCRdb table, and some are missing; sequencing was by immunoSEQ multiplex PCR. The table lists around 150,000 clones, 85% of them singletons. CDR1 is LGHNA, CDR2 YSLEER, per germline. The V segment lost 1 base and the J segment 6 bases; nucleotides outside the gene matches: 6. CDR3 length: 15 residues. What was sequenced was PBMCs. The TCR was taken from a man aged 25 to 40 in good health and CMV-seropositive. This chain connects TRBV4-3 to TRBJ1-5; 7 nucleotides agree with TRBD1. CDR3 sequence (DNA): TGCGCCAGCAGCCAAGGTACAGGGGAAGTTCAGCCCCAGCATTTT. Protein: CASSQGTGEVQPQHF.